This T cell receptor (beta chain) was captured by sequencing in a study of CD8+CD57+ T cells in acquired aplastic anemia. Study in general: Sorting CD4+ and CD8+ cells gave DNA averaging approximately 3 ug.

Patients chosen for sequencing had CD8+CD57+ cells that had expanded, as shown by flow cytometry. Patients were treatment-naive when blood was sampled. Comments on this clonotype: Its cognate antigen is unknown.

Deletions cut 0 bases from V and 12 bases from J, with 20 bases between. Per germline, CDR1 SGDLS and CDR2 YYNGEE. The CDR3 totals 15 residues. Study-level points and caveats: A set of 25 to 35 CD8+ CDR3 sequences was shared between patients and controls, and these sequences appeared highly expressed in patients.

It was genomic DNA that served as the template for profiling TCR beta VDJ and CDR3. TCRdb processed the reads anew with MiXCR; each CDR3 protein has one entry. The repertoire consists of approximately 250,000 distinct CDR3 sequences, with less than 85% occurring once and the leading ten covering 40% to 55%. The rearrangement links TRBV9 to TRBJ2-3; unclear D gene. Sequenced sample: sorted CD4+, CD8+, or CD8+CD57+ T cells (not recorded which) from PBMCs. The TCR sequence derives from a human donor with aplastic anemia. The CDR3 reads CASSVGSDTQHSQYF. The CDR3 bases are TGTGCCAGCAGCGTAGGGTCAGATACGCAGCATTCTCAGTATTTT.